What follows is one T cell receptor (beta chain) and its context. The record originates from a study of blood T cell repertoires in COVID-19. Whole-study context: The United States, Italy and Spain provided the acute and convalescent COVID-19 samples. Nucleic acid was either cDNA or gDNA, and it came from T cells, B-cell-depleted T cells, or PBMCs.

Original data processing: Using reference gene primer amplification, nucleated cell counts were estimated. The protocol was immunoSEQ multiplex PCR, while the TCRdb copy is restricted to in-frame clones and leaves out a portion. The V and J calls and clone size come from that table; D and trimming were worked out from the DNA. The sample contains about 59,000 clones, about 80% of which appear only once. Sample: peripheral blood. This clonotype originated in a woman older than 75 with acute or convalescent COVID-19.

This CDR3 is CSVKTSGGSYEQYF. The CDR3 DNA is TGCAGCGTTAAGACTAGCGGGGGATCCTACGAGCAGTACTTC. The V and J genes are TRBV29-1 and TRBJ2-7; 12 bases map to TRBD2. This CDR3 comprises 14 residues. The germline V gene encodes CDR1 SQVTM and CDR2 ANQGSEA. Trimming took 5 bases from V and 1 from J; bases not matched to a gene: 3.